Each of the 23 T cell receptor beta chains below was sequenced from the same sample in a study of blood T cells in healthy people across ages. A second roughly 6 to 12 cycle PCR used barcoded and J-beta primers. One entry per CDR3 protein, called by TCRdb with MiXCR from the 5' RACE reads. The profile shows about 930,000 distinct CDR3 sequences, approximately 32% of them singletons. The data were also submitted as part of a second study, on T cells of mothers and their children.

Sequences were obtained from blood. All receptors come from a woman between 35 and 50 years old in good health.

As to this clonotype: With a much larger clone just one base away, this may be a read error. The chain is built from TRBV19 and TRBJ1-5, with 9 bases aligning to TRBD1. This CDR3 region has 13 residues. J lost 2 bases, V lost 8 bases, and 1 base had no gene match. Germline assignment: CDR1 LNHDA and CDR2 SQIVND (reference sequence). As DNA, the CDR3 is TGTGCCAGTGGACAGGGGCGCAATCAGCCCCAGCATTTT. Translation gives CASGQGRNQPQHF.

This clonotype was found once. The chain joins TRBV29-1 to TRBJ2-1; TRBD1 is a possible D gene (6 bases). Trimming took off 3 bases at V and 9 bases at J, with 12 bases between the two ends. This CDR3 has 12 residues. Per the germline V gene, CDR1 is SQVTM and CDR2 is ANQGSEA. DNA for the CDR3: TGCAGCGTTGATTTGGCAGGGGTTGAGCAGTTCTTC. It codes for CSVDLAGVEQFF.

The chain has TRBV7-9 and TRBJ1-1; D may be TRBD1 (5 bases). The CDR3 totals 18 residues. Trimming left V 3 bases short and J 0 bases short, with 20 bases between. Germline V gives CDR1 SEHNR, CDR2 FQNEAQ (reference sequence). CDR3: CASSFKVGQGQVNTEAFF. CDR3 DNA sequence: TGTGCCAGCAGCTTCAAAGTGGGGCAAGGACAAGTGAACACTGAAGCTTTCTTT.

This clonotype has just a few counts. The chain combines TRBV20-1 with TRBJ1-2; possible D gene TRBD1, 6 bases. CDR1 is DFQATT and CDR2 is SNEGSKA in the germline V gene (reference sequence). With 3 bases removed from V and 4 bases from J, the gap between germline ends came to 12 bases. The CDR3 is made up of 13 amino acids. The CDR3 DNA sequence: TGCAGTGCTAGGGACAGCCTTCTCTATGGCTACACCTTC. Translation gives CSARDSLLYGYTF.

A remark on this clonotype: Mismatch with germline at one junction end may stem from a read error. The chain combines TRBV12-3 or TRBV12-4 with TRBJ2-3, with D possibly matching TRBD1 (6 bases). CDR3 length: 14 amino acids. In DNA form, the CDR3 reads TGTGCCAGCAGCAGCACAGGGAGCGCAGATGCGCAGTATTTT. It encodes CASSSTGSADAQYF.

This clonotype has a count of ten or more. This sequence joins TRBV6-1 and TRBJ2-7; 7 nucleotides line up with TRBD2. With V trimmed by 3 bases and J by 6 bases, 8 bases remained unmatched. Germline V gene data show CDR1 as MNHNS and CDR2 as SASEGT. The CDR3 runs 14 residues. The CDR3 reads CASSDYRLAPEQYF. The DNA for the CDR3 is TGTGCCAGCAGTGACTACCGACTAGCACCCGAGCAGTACTTC.

The V and J genes are TRBV29-1 and TRBJ1-1; the match to TRBD1 covers 12 bases. The V and J ends lost 7 bases and 3 bases, in that order; junction bases with no gene match: 9. CDR1 and CDR2 from the germline V gene are SQVTM and ANQGSEA. The CDR3 has 15 amino acids. In DNA, the CDR3 is TGCAGCGCGGGACAGGGGGCGCAGTATGACACTGAAGCTTTCTTT. It encodes CSAGQGAQYDTEAFF.

The sample holds many counts of this clonotype. This chain links TRBV12-3 or TRBV12-4 with TRBJ2-1; 10 bases match TRBD2. The CDR3 has 16 amino acids. The J segment lost 7 bases and the V segment lost 5 bases, leaving 11 bases of the junction unmatched. The CDR3 DNA reads TGTGCCAGCAGTGTTGAGATAGCGGGGGGTGGAAATGAGCAGTTCTTC. Translated: CASSVEIAGGGNEQFF.

The chain has TRBV4-3 and TRBJ2-6; D is unclear. The CDR3 sequence is 16 residues long. V was clipped by 0 bases and J by 0 bases, with 6 bases between them. Germline assignment: CDR1 LGHNA and CDR2 YSLEER. The CDR3 coding sequence is TGCGCCAGCAGCCAAGATCGGCACTCTGGGGCCAACGTCCTGACTTTC. It yields the protein CASSQDRHSGANVLTF.

V usage is TRBV7-2 and J usage is TRBJ2-3; D possibly uses TRBD1 or TRBD2 (5 bases each). Germline CDR1 is SGHTA and CDR2 is FQGNSA. With 2 bases removed from V and 4 bases from J, the gap between germline ends came to 10 bases. This CDR3 comprises 14 residues. The chain's CDR3 is CASSLSVGADTQYF. The CDR3 region has the DNA TGTGCCAGCAGCTTATCCGTGGGGGCAGATACGCAGTATTTT.

This clonotype was observed a few times. This chain's CDR3 is CASSLYPTSGEGNEQFF. The CDR3 DNA reads TGTGCCAGCAGCTTGTACCCGACTAGCGGGGAGGGGAATGAGCAGTTCTTC. The chain carries TRBV7-9 and TRBJ2-1; 11 bases are a match to TRBD2. V lost 3 bases to trimming and J lost 7 bases; unmatched junction nucleotides: 11. Germline V gene lookup returns CDR1 SEHNR and CDR2 FQNEAQ (reference sequence). The CDR3 is made up of 17 amino acids.

The J gene is TRBJ1-6, the V gene TRBV18; D is uncertain. Germline lookup yields CDR1 KGHSH and CDR2 LQKENI. Trimming took off 5 bases at V and 6 bases at J, with 11 bases between the two ends. The CDR3 is made up of 14 amino acids. The CDR3: CASSADGPNSPLHF. The CDR3 coding sequence is TGTGCCAGCTCAGCGGACGGCCCTAATTCACCCCTCCACTTT.

A few counts support this clonotype. This chain's CDR3 is CASSAQGRNGYTF. CDR3 bases: TGTGCCAGCAGCGCTCAGGGGCGGAATGGCTACACCTTC. The chain employs TRBV9 and TRBJ1-2; maybe TRBD1 (6 bases). CDR3 length: 13 residues. V was shortened by 3 bases and J by 6 bases, with 12 bases between the two germline ends. Germline V gives CDR1 SGDLS, CDR2 YYNGEE.

This clonotype occurred many times. The chain combines TRBV6-1 with TRBJ1-1; no definite D call. V dropped 8 bases and J dropped 1 base, with 8 bases sitting between them. This CDR3 is 12 amino acids long. Germline V gives CDR1 MNHNS, CDR2 SASEGT. The CDR3 sequence: CASGEGNTEAFF. The DNA of the CDR3 is TGTGCCAGCGGCGAAGGGAACACTGAAGCTTTCTTT.

The chain joins TRBV6-2 or TRBV6-3 to TRBJ1-2, with TRBD1 matching 7 bases. From germline, CDR1 is MNHEY and CDR2 SVGEGT. J was trimmed by 4 bases and V by 8 bases; bases with no gene match: 4. This CDR3 comprises 12 residues. The CDR3, as DNA: TGTGCCAGCTCCCAGGGGGTCTATGGCTACACCTTC. Amino acid sequence: CASSQGVYGYTF.

Points on this clonotype: Possible read error: a much larger clone is one base away. V usage is TRBV20-1 and J usage is TRBJ2-5; D perhaps matches TRBD2 (5 bases). Trimming took 3 bases from V and 11 from J, leaving 16 bases between them. Germline values: CDR1 DFQATT, CDR2 SNEGSKA (reference sequence). The CDR3 has 12 residues. The CDR3 DNA is TGCAGTGCTAGTGGACCCACGGAGGAGCAGTACTTC. It codes for CSASGPTEEQYF.

This clonotype was counted many times. The V gene is TRBV5-1, the J gene TRBJ2-7; either TRBD1 or TRBD2 may fit D (5 bases each). CDR3 length equals 13 residues. Germline CDR1 is SGHRS and CDR2 is YFSETQ. V lost 0 bases, J lost 6 bases, and 10 bases lay in between. CDR3 nucleotide sequence: TGCGCCAGCAGCTTGGCCGTGGGGACCGAGCAGTACTTC. It codes for CASSLAVGTEQYF.

In this sample, this clonotype turned up a few times. This chain connects TRBV11-1 to TRBJ2-7; possibly TRBD1 or TRBD2 for D (5 bases each). Germline CDR1 reads SGHAT; CDR2 reads FQDESV (reference sequence). The CDR3 extends over 21 amino acids. The V end was cut by 5 bases, the J end by 0 bases, with 32 bases between. This chain's CDR3 is CASSPSSVGAPLSSSSYEQYF. CDR3 sequence (DNA): TGTGCCAGCAGCCCCAGTAGCGTCGGGGCACCCCTCTCTTCTAGCTCCTACGAGCAGTACTTC.

This clonotype was seen ten or more times. The rearrangement links TRBV29-1 to TRBJ2-1; 9 positions match TRBD1. Germline loops: CDR1 SQVTM, CDR2 ANQGSEA. This CDR3 is 12 amino acids long. Trimming took 2 bases from V and 9 from J; bases not matched to a gene: 2. CDR3 residues: CSVELQGAEQFF. CDR3 sequence (DNA): TGCAGCGTTGAACTACAGGGGGCTGAGCAGTTCTTC.

The chain is built from TRBV7-3 and TRBJ2-5; the D is unclear. The CDR3 runs to 13 residues. The germline V and J ends were trimmed by 5 bases and 5 bases, with 12 bases remaining between them. Germline CDR1 and CDR2: SGHTA and FQGTGA. The CDR3 DNA reads TGTGCCAGCAGCCCTAACCCCCCGGAGACCCAGTACTTC. Its translation: CASSPNPPETQYF.

Details on this clonotype: Sequence at one end of the junction differs from germline and may be a read error. The V and J genes are TRBV3-1 and TRBJ2-1, with TRBD2 identical over 7 bases. The CDR3 spans 16 residues. CDR1 is LGHDT, CDR2 YNNKEL, per germline (reference sequence). The CDR3 spells CAGSQGSWGGYNEQFF. CDR3 bases: TGTGCCGGCAGCCAAGGGTCTTGGGGGGGATACAATGAGCAGTTCTTC.

This clonotype was recorded a few times. The chain links TRBV7-3 to TRBJ2-5; no firm D call. This CDR3 region has 15 residues. V was clipped by 1 base and J by 5 bases, with 14 bases between them. Germline CDR1 is SGHTA and CDR2 is FQGTGA. For the CDR3, the DNA is TGTGCCAGCAGCTTAATGGGTCGGGTCGGGGAGACCCAGTACTTC. It codes for CASSLMGRVGETQYF.

This clonotype was seen at least ten times. The chain's CDR3 is CASSGALQETQYF. DNA of the CDR3: TGCGCCAGCAGCGGGGCACTTCAAGAGACCCAGTACTTC. V gene TRBV5-1 combines with J gene TRBJ2-5; D is perhaps TRBD1 (5 bases). V lost 4 bases, J lost 2 bases, and 9 bases lay in between. The CDR3 length is 13 residues. The germline gives CDR1 SGHRS, CDR2 YFSETQ.